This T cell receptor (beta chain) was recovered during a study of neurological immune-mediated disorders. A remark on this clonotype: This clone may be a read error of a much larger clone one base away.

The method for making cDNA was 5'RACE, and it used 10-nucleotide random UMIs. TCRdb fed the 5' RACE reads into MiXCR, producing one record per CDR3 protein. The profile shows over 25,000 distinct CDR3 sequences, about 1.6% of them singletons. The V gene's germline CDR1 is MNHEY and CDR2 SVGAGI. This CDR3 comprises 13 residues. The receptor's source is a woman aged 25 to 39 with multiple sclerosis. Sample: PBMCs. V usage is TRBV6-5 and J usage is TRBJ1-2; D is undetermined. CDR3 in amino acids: CSSSYVRSYGYTF. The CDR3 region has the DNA TGTTCCAGCAGTTACGTCAGAAGCTATGGCTACACCTTC.